This T cell receptor beta chain was sequenced during a study of blood T cell repertoires in COVID-19. In the study overall: Acute and convalescent COVID-19 samples came from the United States, Italy and Spain. PBMCs, B-cell-depleted T cells, or T cells were the source of the cDNA or gDNA that made up the material.

Germline V gene lookup returns CDR1 SGHRS and CDR2 YFSETQ. J lost 8 bases, V lost 4 bases, and 7 bases had no gene match. The CDR3 sequence is 13 residues long. In the original processing: How many nucleated cells were present was estimated from reference gene primer amplification. Here immunoSEQ multiplex PCR was the method, and the copy in TCRdb shows in-frame clones only, minus some. V and J calls and clone size come straight from that table; D and trimming were deduced from the DNA. This sample has some 400,000 clones, with 70% to 90% found just once. Sequencing used peripheral blood. This TCR derives from a human donor in a cohort sampled during active COVID-19. The genes are TRBV5-1 and TRBJ1-2; 8 bases align to TRBD1. CDR3 region: CASSGGQGGGYTF. The CDR3 DNA reads as TGCGCCAGCAGCGGAGGACAGGGAGGAGGCTACACCTTC.